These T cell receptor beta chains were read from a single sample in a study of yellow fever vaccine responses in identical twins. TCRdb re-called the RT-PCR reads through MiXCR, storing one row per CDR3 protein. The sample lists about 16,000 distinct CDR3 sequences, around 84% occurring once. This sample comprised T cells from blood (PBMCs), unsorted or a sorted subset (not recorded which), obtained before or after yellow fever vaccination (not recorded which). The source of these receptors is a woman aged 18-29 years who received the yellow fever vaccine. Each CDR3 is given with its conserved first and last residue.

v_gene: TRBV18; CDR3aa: CASSRTPGQPGLEAFF
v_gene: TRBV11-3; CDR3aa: CASSHGLASSYEQYF
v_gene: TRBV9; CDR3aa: CASSVELAGVNEQYF
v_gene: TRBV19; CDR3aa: CATLSGNTIYF
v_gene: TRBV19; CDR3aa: CASSFSGSAGELFF
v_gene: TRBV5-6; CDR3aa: CASSGSLENYGYTF
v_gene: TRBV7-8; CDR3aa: CASSSSTSGGNTGELFF
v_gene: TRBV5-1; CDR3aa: CASSPTGSGNQPQHF
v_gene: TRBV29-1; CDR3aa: CSVEDPPVGSGSYNEQFF
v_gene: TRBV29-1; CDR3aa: CSVESGKVLGDANEQYF
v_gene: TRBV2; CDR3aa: CASSERLNEQFF
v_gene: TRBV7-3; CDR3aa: CASSLEANVLTF
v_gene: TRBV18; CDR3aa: CASSPRVVTGTRYEQYF
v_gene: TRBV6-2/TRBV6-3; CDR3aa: CASSSLAGNYNEQFF
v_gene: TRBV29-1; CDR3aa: CSVFRDQNTGELFF
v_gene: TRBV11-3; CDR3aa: CASSFGTGKGAGELFF
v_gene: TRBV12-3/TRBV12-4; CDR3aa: CASSLGTSRETQYF
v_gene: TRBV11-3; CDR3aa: CASSHGTGSYEQYF
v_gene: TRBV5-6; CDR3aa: CASSYGTGPVYGYTF
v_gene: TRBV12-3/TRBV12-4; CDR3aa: CASSLASVPSGDTQYF
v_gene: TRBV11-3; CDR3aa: CASSLGRGAYEQYF
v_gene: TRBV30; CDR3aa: CAWSLSSTGEETQYF